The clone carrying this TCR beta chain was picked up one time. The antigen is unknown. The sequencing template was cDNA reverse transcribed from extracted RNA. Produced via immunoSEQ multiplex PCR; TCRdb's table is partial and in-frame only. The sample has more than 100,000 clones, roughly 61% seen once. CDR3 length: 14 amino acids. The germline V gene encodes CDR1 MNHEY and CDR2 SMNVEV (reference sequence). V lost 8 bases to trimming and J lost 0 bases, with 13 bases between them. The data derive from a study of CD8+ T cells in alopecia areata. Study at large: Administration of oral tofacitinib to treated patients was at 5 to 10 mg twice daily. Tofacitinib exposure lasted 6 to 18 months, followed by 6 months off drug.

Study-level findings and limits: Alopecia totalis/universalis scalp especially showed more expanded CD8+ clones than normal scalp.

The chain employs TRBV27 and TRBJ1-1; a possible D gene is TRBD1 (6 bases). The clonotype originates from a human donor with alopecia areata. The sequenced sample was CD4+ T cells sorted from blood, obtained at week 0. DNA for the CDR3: TGTGCCAGCTCCCACAGGGAAATGAACACTGAAGCTTTCTTT. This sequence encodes CASSHREMNTEAFF.